This T cell receptor beta chain was retrieved from a study of blood T cell repertoires in COVID-19. Study-level information: PBMCs, B-cell-depleted T cells, or T cells were the source of the cDNA or gDNA that made up the material.

This CDR3 is 13 amino acids long. V shed 4 bases and J 4 bases; nucleotides not matched to a gene: 1. Germline CDR1 reads SGHTA; CDR2 reads FQGTGA. The table came from immunoSEQ multiplex PCR; TCRdb's copy has only in-frame clones and leaves some out. The repertoire holds roughly 87,000 clones, with about 78% as singletons. This sequence joins TRBV7-3 and TRBJ2-5; TRBD1 agrees at 9 bases. This TCR came from a woman of 80 years or more with acute or convalescent COVID-19. Sequencing was performed on peripheral blood. The CDR3 coding sequence is TGTGCCAGCAGCTCGGGACAGGGAGAGACCCAGTACTTC. Translating gives CASSSGQGETQYF.